Listed below are T cell receptor beta chains from one sample, sequenced in a study of response to subunit inactivated influenza vaccine. MiXCR, applied by TCRdb to the RT-PCR reads, yields one record per CDR3 protein. The sample gives some 500,000 distinct CDR3 sequences, over 25% of which show up once; over 1.5% is in the top ten. Sequencing was performed on CD4+ T cells sorted from PBMCs, taken about 5 days after vaccination. The source is a man aged 45-65 years who received an inactivated influenza vaccine. CDR3s include the opening cysteine and the closing phenylalanine or tryptophan. Fields, in order: D gene, V gene, J gene, clone size, CDR3 protein, CDR3 DNA. D genes are given only for firm matches. Clone size is stated in some rows and not others, as once, few, many or a class when expanded.

d_call: TRBD2
v_call: TRBV11-2
j_call: TRBJ2-3
clone_size: -
cdr3_aa: CASSFTSGSTVATQYF
cdr3_nt: TGTGCCAGCAGCTTTACTAGCGGGAGCACGGTTGCTACGCAGTATTTT

d_call: TRBD1
v_call: TRBV3-1
j_call: TRBJ2-4
clone_size: -
cdr3_aa: CASSRRPWTGGTQAKNIQYF
cdr3_nt: TGTGCCAGCAGCCGACGACCTTGGACAGGGGGTACACAAGCCAAAAACATTCAGTACTTC

d_call: TRBD1
v_call: TRBV7-2
j_call: TRBJ1-2
clone_size: -
cdr3_aa: CASRLGQGLNYGYTF
cdr3_nt: TGTGCCAGCAGACTTGGACAGGGGTTAAACTATGGCTACACCTTC

d_call: TRBD1
v_call: TRBV5-1
j_call: TRBJ1-4
clone_size: few
cdr3_aa: CASSPDRVTGEKLFF
cdr3_nt: TGCGCCAGCAGCCCGGACAGGGTTACGGGTGAAAAACTGTTTTTT

d_call: TRBD2
v_call: TRBV5-1
j_call: TRBJ2-6
clone_size: few
cdr3_aa: CASSPGLSSGANVLTF
cdr3_nt: TGCGCCAGCAGCCCGGGACTAAGCTCTGGGGCCAACGTCCTGACTTTC

d_call: -
v_call: TRBV20-1
j_call: TRBJ1-6
clone_size: few
cdr3_aa: CSARGRADSPLHF
cdr3_nt: TGCAGTGCTAGGGGGAGGGCGGATTCACCCCTCCACTTT

d_call: TRBD1
v_call: TRBV12-3/TRBV12-4
j_call: TRBJ2-1
clone_size: -
cdr3_aa: CASMDRPTYNEQFF
cdr3_nt: TGTGCCAGCATGGACAGGCCGACCTACAATGAGCAGTTCTTC

d_call: TRBD1
v_call: TRBV20-1
j_call: TRBJ2-5
clone_size: -
cdr3_aa: CSVRDREETQYF
cdr3_nt: TGCAGTGTCCGGGACAGGGAAGAGACCCAGTACTTC

d_call: -
v_call: TRBV29-1
j_call: TRBJ1-6
clone_size: few
cdr3_aa: CSVRTGVNSPLHF
cdr3_nt: TGCAGCGTCCGAACTGGGGTCAATTCACCCCTCCACTTT

d_call: -
v_call: TRBV12-3/TRBV12-4
j_call: TRBJ1-3
clone_size: -
cdr3_aa: CASSAGRNTIYF
cdr3_nt: TGTGCCAGCAGTGCAGGGAGGAACACCATATATTTT

d_call: TRBD1
v_call: TRBV12-3/TRBV12-4
j_call: TRBJ2-7
clone_size: few
cdr3_aa: CASSETGPPYEQYF
cdr3_nt: TGTGCCAGCAGCGAGACAGGGCCCCCCTACGAGCAGTACTTC

d_call: -
v_call: TRBV7-6
j_call: TRBJ2-2
clone_size: once
cdr3_aa: CASSTRGRGEVPGELFF
cdr3_nt: TGTGCCAGCAGCACACGGGGCAGGGGTGAGGTCCCCGGGGAGCTGTTTTTT

d_call: -
v_call: TRBV10-3
j_call: TRBJ1-5
clone_size: -
cdr3_aa: CAISAVGDSNQPQHF
cdr3_nt: TGTGCCATCAGTGCCGTGGGGGATAGCAATCAGCCCCAGCATTTT

d_call: TRBD2
v_call: TRBV3-1
j_call: TRBJ2-5
clone_size: -
cdr3_aa: CASSPHLSGRGPVFQDF
cdr3_nt: TGTGCCAGCAGCCCACACCTGAGCGGGAGGGGTCCCGTCTTCCAGGACTTC

d_call: TRBD2
v_call: TRBV7-3
j_call: TRBJ2-3
clone_size: -
cdr3_aa: CASSLTSGIDTQYF
cdr3_nt: TGTGCCAGCAGCCTGACTAGCGGGATCGATACGCAGTATTTT

d_call: -
v_call: TRBV12-3/TRBV12-4
j_call: TRBJ2-1
clone_size: -
cdr3_aa: CASSFYGANEQFF
cdr3_nt: TGTGCCAGCAGTTTTTACGGGGCCAATGAGCAGTTCTTC

d_call: -
v_call: TRBV5-6
j_call: TRBJ1-1
clone_size: -
cdr3_aa: CASSVGQWETEAFF
cdr3_nt: TGTGCCAGCAGCGTCGGACAGTGGGAGACTGAAGCTTTCTTT

d_call: -
v_call: TRBV5-6
j_call: TRBJ2-7
clone_size: -
cdr3_aa: CASSHRDGPMGQYF
cdr3_nt: TGTGCCAGCAGCCACCGGGACGGCCCGATGGGGCAGTACTTC

d_call: -
v_call: TRBV7-9
j_call: TRBJ1-1
clone_size: -
cdr3_aa: CASGGGNTEAFF
cdr3_nt: TGTGCCAGCGGAGGGGGGAACACTGAAGCTTTCTTT

d_call: -
v_call: TRBV3-1
j_call: TRBJ1-1
clone_size: -
cdr3_aa: CASTILGNTEAFF
cdr3_nt: TGTGCCAGCACCATCTTAGGGAACACTGAAGCTTTCTTT

d_call: -
v_call: TRBV6-2/TRBV6-3
j_call: TRBJ2-7
clone_size: few
cdr3_aa: CASSYRRSYSYEQYF
cdr3_nt: TGTGCCAGCAGTTACAGGAGAAGTTACTCCTACGAGCAGTACTTC

d_call: -
v_call: TRBV25-1
j_call: TRBJ2-7
clone_size: many
cdr3_aa: CASSEWGAFSYEQYF
cdr3_nt: TGTGCCAGCAGTGAATGGGGGGCCTTCTCCTACGAGCAGTACTTC

d_call: TRBD2
v_call: TRBV20-1
j_call: TRBJ2-7
clone_size: -
cdr3_aa: CSARASGRPYEQYF
cdr3_nt: TGCAGTGCTAGAGCTAGCGGGAGGCCTTACGAGCAGTACTTC

d_call: -
v_call: TRBV2
j_call: TRBJ2-4
clone_size: -
cdr3_aa: CASSERVVKNIQYF
cdr3_nt: TGTGCCAGCAGTGAAAGGGTAGTCAAAAACATTCAGTACTTC

d_call: -
v_call: TRBV29-1
j_call: TRBJ2-6
clone_size: -
cdr3_aa: CSVEGDRGSGANVLTF
cdr3_nt: TGCAGCGTTGAGGGCGACAGAGGCTCTGGGGCCAACGTCCTGACTTTC

d_call: -
v_call: TRBV20-1
j_call: TRBJ2-5
clone_size: -
cdr3_aa: CSALGRDETQYF
cdr3_nt: TGCAGTGCTCTTGGCAGGGATGAGACCCAGTACTTC

d_call: -
v_call: TRBV20-1
j_call: TRBJ2-5
clone_size: -
cdr3_aa: CSASERSPQETQYF
cdr3_nt: TGCAGTGCTAGTGAGAGGAGCCCCCAAGAGACCCAGTACTTC

d_call: TRBD1
v_call: TRBV7-6
j_call: TRBJ2-1
clone_size: few
cdr3_aa: CASSLEQGALVHEQFF
cdr3_nt: TGTGCCAGCAGCTTAGAACAGGGGGCTTTGGTCCATGAGCAGTTCTTC